This is a list of T cell receptor beta chains from one sample in a study of resident and recirculating memory T cells in vitiligo. The method was immunoSEQ multiplex PCR; TCRdb's version includes in-frame clones alone and lacks a portion of them. The sample records 75,000 to 95,000 clones, about 91% being singletons. Sequenced sample: blood. Source of these receptors: a male donor with vitiligo. The CDR3 runs from the conserved cysteine through the conserved F or W. A D gene is named only where the DNA matches it firmly. Clone size is not always given. Where it is, it says once, few, many or a class for expanded clones.

TRBJ1-2 | NA | NA | TRBV29-1 | CSVMTGKYGYTF | TGCAGCGTCATGACAGGAAAATATGGCTACACCTTC
TRBJ1-2 | NA | NA | TRBV20-1 | CSARMAGHTF | TGCAGTGCTAGGATGGCAGGGCACACCTTC
TRBJ1-1 | NA | TRBD1 | TRBV12-5 | CASGLTPTGATEAFF | TGTGCTAGTGGTTTGACCCCGACAGGGGCGACTGAAGCTTTCTTT
TRBJ2-3 | NA | TRBD2 | TRBV30 | CAWSSRSGRTDTQYF | TGTGCCTGGAGTTCACGAAGCGGGAGGACAGATACGCAGTATTTT
TRBJ1-2 | NA | TRBD1 | TRBV7-2 | CASRQRGHYGYTF | TGTGCCAGCAGACAAAGGGGGCACTATGGCTACACCTTC
TRBJ1-3 | NA | NA | TRBV5-4 | CASQGARGNTIYF | TGTGCCAGCCAAGGGGCTAGAGGAAACACCATATATTTT
TRBJ2-7 | NA | TRBD1 | TRBV23-1 | CASSSDRVSYEQYF | TGCGCCAGCAGTTCGGACAGGGTGTCCTACGAGCAGTACTTC
TRBJ2-7 | once | TRBD1 | TRBV6-1 | CASISRGYEQYF | TGTGCCAGCATTAGCAGGGGGTACGAGCAGTACTTC
TRBJ2-3 | NA | TRBD1 | TRBV27 | CASATGTDTQYF | TGTGCCAGCGCGACAGGGACAGATACGCAGTATTTT
TRBJ1-3 | NA | NA | TRBV28 | CASDQTNSGNTIYF | TGTGCCAGCGACCAGACTAACTCTGGAAACACCATATATTTT
TRBJ2-1 | NA | NA | TRBV6-5 | CASSPSRDNNNEQFF | TGTGCCAGCAGTCCGTCCCGGGATAACAACAATGAGCAGTTCTTC